Described below is a single T cell receptor beta chain sequence and its context. The antigen is unknown. PCR amplification relied on 60 Vbeta primers (plus 13 Jbeta primers). Per the authors' pipeline: As a later analysis found, there were around 86 million unique TCR beta chains, of which some 10 million were shared. The data were produced by immunoSEQ multiplex PCR, yet TCRdb's version contains in-frame clones alone and is incomplete. That table gives V, J and clone size, and the DNA gave D and trimming. Counted here are about 190,000 clones, around 79% occurring once; the ten biggest clones make up around 1.4%. Germline CDR1 SGDLS, CDR2 YYNGEE. V lost 6 bases and J lost 0, with 30 bases in between. The CDR3 consists of 20 residues. The data derive from a study of cytomegalovirus exposure and HLA in healthy donors. Study observations and caveats: Previous analysis showed most TCR beta V segments were productive about 87% or about 30% of the time.

Sequenced input: PBMCs. V usage is TRBV9 and J usage is TRBJ1-1; a weak D match, TRBD1 (6 bases). The origin of this receptor is a woman between 45 and 60 years old in good health and CMV-seronegative. The CDR3 region is CASTPQRGGLRTEMNTEAFF. The CDR3 DNA is TGTGCCAGCACCCCACAGAGGGGGGGGCTCCGGACGGAGATGAACACTGAAGCTTTCTTT.